These 2 T cell receptor beta chains came from one sample sequenced in a study of blood T cell repertoires in COVID-19. The repertoire was sequenced with immunoSEQ multiplex PCR; TCRdb's copy has only in-frame clones and lacks some. The sample gives approximately 350,000 clones, around 86% of which show up once; roughly 6.3% is in the top ten. Specimen: peripheral blood. The source is a woman aged 45-65 years with COVID-19, enrolled during active disease.

The genes are TRBV7-9 and TRBJ2-1; tentatively, D is TRBD2 (6 bases). CDR1 SEHNR and CDR2 FQNEAQ come from the germline V gene (reference sequence). This CDR3 spans 16 amino acids. Trimming stripped 2 bases from V and 5 bases from J, with 16 bases between. The CDR3 is CASSLSLSGGDNEQFF. In DNA, the CDR3 is TGTGCCAGCAGCTTATCACTTAGCGGAGGGGACAATGAGCAGTTCTTC.

The chain has TRBV9 and TRBJ2-6; TRBD2 aligns across 8 bases. Germline V gene lookup returns CDR1 SGDLS and CDR2 YYNGEE. There are 15 residues in the CDR3. V shed 3 bases, J shed 5 bases, and the junction held 4 bases outside the gene matches. CDR3 protein: CASSAYSGRANVLTF. DNA for the CDR3: TGTGCCAGCAGCGCTTATAGCGGGAGGGCCAACGTCCTGACTTTC.